The clone carrying this T cell receptor (beta chain) has just one count. Its antigen remains unknown. Other DNA sequences within the sample encode an identical CDR3. The data belong to a study of OX40 agonist ivuxolimab in advanced cancers. On the study more broadly: The dose of intravenous ivuxolimab that patients received every 2 weeks ranged from 0.01 to 10 mg/kg. Among those enrolled, mean age was approximately 60 years (range about 23 to 80) and 82.7% were male. Points from the study as a whole: The work left the antigen specificity of expanded peripheral T cells undetermined.

Any history of autoimmune disease or systemic immunosuppression disqualified patients. Assay: immunoSEQ multiplex PCR; the TCRdb copy retains only in-frame clones and omits some. The repertoire includes about 75,000 clones, under 95% of them detected once, and around 0.39% sits in the top ten. The CDR3 contains 11 residues. Trimming shortened V by 0 bases and J by 5 bases, and 2 bases separated the two germline ends. Germline V lookup: CDR1 SGHRS, CDR2 YFSETQ. This chain links TRBV5-1 with TRBJ2-5, with D hard to call. This clonotype originated in an adult with an advanced solid tumor such as melanoma, head and neck, liver or kidney cancer. The material was CD4+ or CD8+ T cells sorted from blood, obtained in a trial of the OX40 agonist ivuxolimab. The CDR3 spells CASSLDETQYF. DNA of the CDR3: TGCGCCAGCAGCTTGGATGAGACCCAGTACTTC.